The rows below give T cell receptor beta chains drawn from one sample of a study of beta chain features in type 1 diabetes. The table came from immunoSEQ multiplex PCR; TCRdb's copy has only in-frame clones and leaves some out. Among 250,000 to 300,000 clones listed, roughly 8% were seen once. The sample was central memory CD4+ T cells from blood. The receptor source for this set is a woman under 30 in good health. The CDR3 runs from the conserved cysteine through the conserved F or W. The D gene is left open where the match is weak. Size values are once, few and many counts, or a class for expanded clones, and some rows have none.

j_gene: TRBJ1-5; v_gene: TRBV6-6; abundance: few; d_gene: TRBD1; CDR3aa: CASSYSGQGAGQPQHF; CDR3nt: TGTGCCAGCAGTTACTCGGGACAGGGGGCCGGACAGCCCCAGCATTTT
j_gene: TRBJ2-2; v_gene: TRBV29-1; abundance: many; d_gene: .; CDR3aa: CSVDRQNTGELFF; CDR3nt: TGCAGCGTTGATAGGCAGAACACCGGGGAGCTGTTTTTT
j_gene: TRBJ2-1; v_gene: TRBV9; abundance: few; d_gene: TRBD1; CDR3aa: CASSPRDRSYNEQFF; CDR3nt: TGTGCCAGCAGCCCCCGGGACAGGTCCTACAATGAGCAGTTCTTC
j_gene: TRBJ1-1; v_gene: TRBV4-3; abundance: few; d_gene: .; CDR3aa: CASSQDPVAVTEAFF; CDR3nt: TGCGCCAGCAGCCAAGATCCGGTGGCAGTGACTGAAGCTTTCTTT
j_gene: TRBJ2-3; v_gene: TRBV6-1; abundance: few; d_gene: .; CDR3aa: CATVYRDFTDTQYF; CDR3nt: TGTGCCACCGTATACAGGGATTTCACAGATACGCAGTATTTT
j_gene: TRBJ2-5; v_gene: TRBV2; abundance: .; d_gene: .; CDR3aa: CASISQRGSQRRETQYF; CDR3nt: TGTGCCAGCATCTCCCAAAGGGGCAGCCAAAGGCGAGAGACCCAGTACTTC
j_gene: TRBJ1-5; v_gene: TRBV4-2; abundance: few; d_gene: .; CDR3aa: CASSQVGGAAQHF; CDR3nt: TGTGCCAGCAGCCAAGTTGGAGGGGCGGCCCAGCATTTT
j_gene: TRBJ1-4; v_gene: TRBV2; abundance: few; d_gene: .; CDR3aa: CASSEQGIVLFF; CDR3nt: TGTGCCAGCAGTGAACAGGGTATTGTACTGTTTTTT
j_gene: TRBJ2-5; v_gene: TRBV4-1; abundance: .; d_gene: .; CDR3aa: CASSQVPSSSAKSQYF; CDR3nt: TGCGCCAGCAGCCAAGTCCCTTCGTCCTCCGCGAAGTCCCAGTACTTC
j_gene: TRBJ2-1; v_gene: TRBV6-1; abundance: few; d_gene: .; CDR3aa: CASRESYRGDEQFF; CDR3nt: TGTGCCAGCAGAGAGAGTTATCGAGGCGATGAGCAGTTCTTC
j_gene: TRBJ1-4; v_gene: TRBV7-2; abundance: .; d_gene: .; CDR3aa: CASSLAYRERGEKLFF; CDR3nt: TGTGCCAGCAGCTTGGCGTACAGGGAGAGGGGTGAAAAACTGTTTTTT
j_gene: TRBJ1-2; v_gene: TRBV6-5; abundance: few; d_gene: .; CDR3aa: CASSSLEGLGYGYTF; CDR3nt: TGTGCCAGCAGTTCCCTTGAGGGACTCGGCTATGGCTACACCTTC
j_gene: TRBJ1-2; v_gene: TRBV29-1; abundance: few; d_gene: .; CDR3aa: CSVERTQGLMVYGYTF; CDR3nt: TGCAGCGTTGAACGCACCCAGGGACTGATGGTCTATGGCTACACCTTC
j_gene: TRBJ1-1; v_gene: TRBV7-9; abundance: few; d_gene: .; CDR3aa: CASSLQVNTEAFF; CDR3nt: TGTGCCAGCAGCTTACAGGTGAACACTGAAGCTTTCTTT
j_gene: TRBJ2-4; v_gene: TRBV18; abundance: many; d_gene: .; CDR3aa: CASSPPGSSKNIQYF; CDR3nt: TGTGCCAGCTCACCCCCAGGGAGTTCCAAAAACATTCAGTACTTC
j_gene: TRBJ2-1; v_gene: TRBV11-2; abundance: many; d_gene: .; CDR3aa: CASSLGFGNSYNEQFF; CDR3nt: TGTGCCAGCAGTCTAGGGTTCGGGAACTCCTACAATGAGCAGTTCTTC
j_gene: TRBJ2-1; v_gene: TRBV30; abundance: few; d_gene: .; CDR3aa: CACRHGVAEQFF; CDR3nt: TGTGCCTGCAGACATGGGGTAGCTGAGCAGTTCTTC
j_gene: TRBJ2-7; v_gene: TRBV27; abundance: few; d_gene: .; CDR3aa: CASGLSLGDLLYEQYF; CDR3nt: TGTGCCAGCGGTCTCAGTCTCGGGGACCTCCTCTACGAGCAGTACTTC
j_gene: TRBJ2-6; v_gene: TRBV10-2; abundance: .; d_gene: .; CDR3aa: CASSVGSGANVLTF; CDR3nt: TGCGCCAGCAGTGTTGGCTCTGGGGCCAACGTCCTGACTTTC
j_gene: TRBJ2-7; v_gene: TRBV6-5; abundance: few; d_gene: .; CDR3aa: CASSYGTQVSYEQYF; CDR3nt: TGTGCCAGCAGTTACGGGACCCAGGTGTCCTACGAGCAGTACTTC
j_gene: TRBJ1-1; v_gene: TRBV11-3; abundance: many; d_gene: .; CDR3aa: CASSTTYRRNTEAFF; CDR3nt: TGTGCCAGCAGTACTACATACCGAAGGAACACTGAAGCTTTCTTT
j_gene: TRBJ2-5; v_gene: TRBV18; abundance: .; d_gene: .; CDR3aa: CASSRGEQETQYF; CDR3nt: TGTGCCAGCTCACGGGGGGAGCAAGAGACCCAGTACTTC
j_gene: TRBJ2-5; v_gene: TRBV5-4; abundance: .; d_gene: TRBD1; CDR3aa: CASSPQGFETQYF; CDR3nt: TGTGCCAGCAGCCCACAGGGGTTTGAGACCCAGTACTTC
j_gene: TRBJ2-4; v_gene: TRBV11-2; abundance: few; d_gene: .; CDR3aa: CASSPQGGMLAKNIQYF; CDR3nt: TGTGCCAGCAGCCCTCAGGGTGGGATGCTAGCCAAAAACATTCAGTACTTC
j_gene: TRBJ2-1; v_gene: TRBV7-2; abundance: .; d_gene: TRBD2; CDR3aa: CASSPGAIAGRDEQFF; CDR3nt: TGTGCCAGCAGCCCGGGGGCTATAGCGGGGAGGGATGAGCAGTTCTTC
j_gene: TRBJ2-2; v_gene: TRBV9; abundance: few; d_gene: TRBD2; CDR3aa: CASSVSSGRAGELFF; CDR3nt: TGTGCCAGCAGCGTATCTAGCGGGAGGGCCGGGGAGCTGTTTTTT
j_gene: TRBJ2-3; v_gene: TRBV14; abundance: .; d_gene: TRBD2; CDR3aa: CASSPENYGLAGVTNTQYF; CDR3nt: TGTGCCAGCAGCCCTGAAAATTACGGACTAGCGGGCGTCACGAATACGCAGTATTTT
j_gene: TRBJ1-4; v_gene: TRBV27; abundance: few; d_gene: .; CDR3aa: CASSSNPVTPKLFF; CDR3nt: TGTGCCAGCAGTTCCAACCCGGTAACCCCTAAACTGTTTTTT
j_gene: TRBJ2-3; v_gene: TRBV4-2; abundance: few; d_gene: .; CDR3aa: CASGRLATDTQYF; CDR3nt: TGTGCCAGCGGACGGCTAGCCACAGATACGCAGTATTTT
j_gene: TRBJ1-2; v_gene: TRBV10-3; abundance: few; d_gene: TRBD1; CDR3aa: CAIRIGQGAYGYTF; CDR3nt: TGTGCCATCAGGATAGGACAGGGGGCTTATGGCTACACCTTC
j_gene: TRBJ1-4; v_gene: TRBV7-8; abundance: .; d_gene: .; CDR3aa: CASSLDGYDEKLFF; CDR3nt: TGTGCCAGCAGCTTAGACGGTTACGATGAAAAACTGTTTTTT
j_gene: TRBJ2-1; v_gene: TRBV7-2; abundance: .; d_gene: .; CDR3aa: CASSPTDSLYNEQFF; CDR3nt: TGTGCCAGCAGCCCCACGGACAGCCTCTACAATGAGCAGTTCTTC
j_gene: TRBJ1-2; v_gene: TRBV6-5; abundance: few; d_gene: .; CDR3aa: CASSSPPGQGYGYTF; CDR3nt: TGTGCCAGCAGCTCCCCTCCTGGCCAGGGATATGGCTACACCTTC
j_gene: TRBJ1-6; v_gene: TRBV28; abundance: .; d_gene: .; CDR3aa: CASSLGAGYSPLHF; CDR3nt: TGTGCCAGCAGTTTAGGGGCAGGCTATTCACCCCTCCACTTT
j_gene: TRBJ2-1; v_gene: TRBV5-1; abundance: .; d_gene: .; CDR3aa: CASSTSYQGGEQFF; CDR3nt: TGCGCCAGCAGCACAAGTTACCAAGGGGGTGAGCAGTTCTTC
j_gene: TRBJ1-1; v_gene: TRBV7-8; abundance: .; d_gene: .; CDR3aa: CASSLTFRDSRMNTEAFF; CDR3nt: TGTGCCAGCAGCTTGACCTTCCGGGACTCAAGAATGAACACTGAAGCTTTCTTT
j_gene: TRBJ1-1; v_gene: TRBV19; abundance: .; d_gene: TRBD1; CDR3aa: CASSLDRAAEAFF; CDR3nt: TGTGCCAGTAGTCTCGACAGGGCGGCCGAAGCTTTCTTT
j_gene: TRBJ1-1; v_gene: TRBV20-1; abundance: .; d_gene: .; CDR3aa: CSASRLPEAFF; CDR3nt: TGCAGTGCTAGCAGACTGCCTGAAGCTTTCTTT
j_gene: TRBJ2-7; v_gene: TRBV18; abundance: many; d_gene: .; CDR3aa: CASSEYLSSYEQYF; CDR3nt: TGTGCCAGCTCCGAATACTTAAGCTCCTACGAGCAGTACTTC
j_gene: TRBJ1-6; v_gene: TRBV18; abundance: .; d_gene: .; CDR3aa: CASSGASPLHF; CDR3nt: TGTGCCAGCTCAGGGGCATCACCCCTCCACTTT
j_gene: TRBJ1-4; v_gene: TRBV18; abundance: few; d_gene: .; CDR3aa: CASSQMTGQLFF; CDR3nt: TGTGCCAGCTCACAAATGACCGGGCAACTGTTTTTT
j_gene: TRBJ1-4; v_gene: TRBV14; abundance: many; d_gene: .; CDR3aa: CASSQWGAEKLFF; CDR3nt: TGTGCCAGCAGCCAGTGGGGAGCGGAAAAACTGTTTTTT